This T cell receptor beta chain was recorded in a study of T cells in Graves' hyperthyroidism and ophthalmopathy. Trimming removed 1 base from V and 1 base from J, with 14 bases in between. CDR1 and CDR2 (germline): DFQATT, SNEGSKA (reference sequence). This CDR3 comprises 15 residues. RNA transcripts gave rise to amplified TCR beta CDR3 regions. First-round RT-PCR with HTBI primers amplified the TCR CDR3 region. TCRdb processed the multiplex PCR reads anew with MiXCR; each CDR3 protein has one entry. The data contain approximately 530,000 distinct CDR3 sequences, 16% of them seen just once; the ten biggest clones take up about 17%.

The sample comprised blood. The chain carries TRBV20-1 and TRBJ2-7; D is perhaps TRBD1 (5 bases). The sequence came from a young woman with Graves' hyperthyroidism. This CDR3 reads CSARGRGGTSYEQYF. The DNA for the CDR3 is TGCAGTGCTAGAGGAAGGGGCGGAACGTCCTACGAGCAGTACTTC.